This T cell receptor (beta chain) appears in the sequencing data of a study of T cells in tumors after PD-1 blockade. The overall study: Patients had no prior checkpoint blockade, systemic immunosuppressants, or anti-cancer therapy within 4 weeks. Daily vismodegib 150 mg continued in a subset of anti-PD-1-treated patients.

Whole-study findings and limits: Some novel exhausted tumor clones appeared in pre-treatment blood, suggesting peripheral recruitment.

For this clone: Its antigen is as yet unknown.

Tumor or blood genomic DNA was sequenced, with inputs of about 600 ng to 6,004 ng. The CDR3 runs to 15 residues. V was pared by 0 bases and J by 2 bases, with 9 bases between. Germline V CDR1 and CDR2: SGDLS, YYNGEE. TCRdb's table, derived via immunoSEQ multiplex PCR, lists solely in-frame clones and lacks some. The table records about 48,000 clones, around 85% of them present only once. Sequenced here: PBMCs, sampled before anti-PD-1 treatment. The clonotype was recovered from a human donor with basal cell carcinoma. The chain couples TRBV9 to TRBJ1-5, with a possible D match to TRBD1 (5 bases). CDR3 bases: TGTGCCAGCAGCGTAGGGGGGGAGGGCAATCAGCCCCAGCATTTT. Its translation is CASSVGGEGNQPQHF.